Listed below are T cell receptor beta chains from one sample, sequenced in a study of PD-1 blockade in classical Hodgkin lymphoma. TCRdb's copy holds only in-frame clones and misses some; the assay was immunoSEQ multiplex PCR. The top ten hold approximately 9.9% of the sample, which has over 60,000 clones, 71% seen once. Material: peripheral blood mononuclear cells (PBMCs), obtained before the second cycle of nivolumab. The receptors derive from a human donor with classical Hodgkin lymphoma. Each CDR3 is given with its conserved first and last residue. D genes are given only for firm matches. Rows give clone size only sometimes, using once, few, many, or a class for an expanded clone.

CDR3nt: TGTGCCAGCAGTCGAGATAGCGGGAGCCATTACAATGAGCAGTTCTTC
CDR3aa: CASSRDSGSHYNEQFF
abundance: NA
d_gene: TRBD2
v_gene: TRBV5-6
j_gene: TRBJ2-1

CDR3nt: TGTGCCATCAGTGTAGCAGGGGACGATGGCTACACCTTC
CDR3aa: CAISVAGDDGYTF
abundance: NA
d_gene: NA
v_gene: TRBV10-3
j_gene: TRBJ1-2

CDR3nt: TGTGCCAGCAGTGAATGGGGGGATGGCTACACCTTC
CDR3aa: CASSEWGDGYTF
abundance: NA
d_gene: NA
v_gene: TRBV6-1
j_gene: TRBJ1-2

CDR3nt: TGCAGCGTTGAACAGGCCTATGGCTACACCTTC
CDR3aa: CSVEQAYGYTF
abundance: NA
d_gene: NA
v_gene: TRBV29-1
j_gene: TRBJ1-2

CDR3nt: TGTGCCAGCTCACCGGGGCGGGACAGAATCTATGGCTACACCTTC
CDR3aa: CASSPGRDRIYGYTF
abundance: NA
d_gene: TRBD1
v_gene: TRBV18
j_gene: TRBJ1-2

CDR3nt: TGTGCCAGCAAACGGGCGGGGATGACCTACGAGCAGTACTTC
CDR3aa: CASKRAGMTYEQYF
abundance: few
d_gene: NA
v_gene: TRBV28
j_gene: TRBJ2-7

CDR3nt: TGCGCCAGCAGCCCTGGACGGAGCTCCTACAATGAGCAGTTCTTC
CDR3aa: CASSPGRSSYNEQFF
abundance: NA
d_gene: NA
v_gene: TRBV4-1
j_gene: TRBJ2-1

CDR3nt: TGTGCCAGCAGTTCCCCCCGGGAATCTGGGGCCAACGTCCTGACTTTC
CDR3aa: CASSSPRESGANVLTF
abundance: once
d_gene: NA
v_gene: TRBV28
j_gene: TRBJ2-6

CDR3nt: TGTGCCAGCAGCCCCTTTATGAACACTGAAGCTTTCTTT
CDR3aa: CASSPFMNTEAFF
abundance: NA
d_gene: NA
v_gene: TRBV5-5
j_gene: TRBJ1-1

CDR3nt: TGTGCCAGTAGTCTCGGGACAGGGGAAGGATCACCCCTCCACTTT
CDR3aa: CASSLGTGEGSPLHF
abundance: NA
d_gene: TRBD1
v_gene: TRBV19
j_gene: TRBJ1-6

CDR3nt: TGCGCCAGCAGCTTGTCCATGCAGGGCGGCTCACCCCTCCACTTT
CDR3aa: CASSLSMQGGSPLHF
abundance: NA
d_gene: NA
v_gene: TRBV5-1
j_gene: TRBJ1-6

CDR3nt: TGTGCCAGCAGCCAAGTCGAGGGACGGCTAGACGAGCAGTACTTC
CDR3aa: CASSQVEGRLDEQYF
abundance: NA
d_gene: NA
v_gene: TRBV4-2
j_gene: TRBJ2-7

CDR3nt: TGTGCCAGTAGTATGCACAGCAATGAGCAGTTCTTC
CDR3aa: CASSMHSNEQFF
abundance: NA
d_gene: NA
v_gene: TRBV19
j_gene: TRBJ2-1

CDR3nt: TGTGCCAGCAGCTTGGGATGGGGGTTCTACGAGCAGTACTTC
CDR3aa: CASSLGWGFYEQYF
abundance: NA
d_gene: NA
v_gene: TRBV5-4
j_gene: TRBJ2-7

CDR3nt: TGTGCCAGCAGTTACCCGGGCGGAGGGTGGGCTTTCTTT
CDR3aa: CASSYPGGGWAFF
abundance: NA
d_gene: NA
v_gene: TRBV6-6
j_gene: TRBJ1-1

CDR3nt: TGTGCCAGCAGTGCAAACCAGGGGATACGGGAGACCCAGTACTTC
CDR3aa: CASSANQGIRETQYF
abundance: NA
d_gene: NA
v_gene: TRBV6-1
j_gene: TRBJ2-5

CDR3nt: TGTGCCAGTAGTGTTGTAGGGGACTACAATGAGCAGTTCTTC
CDR3aa: CASSVVGDYNEQFF
abundance: NA
d_gene: NA
v_gene: TRBV19
j_gene: TRBJ2-1

CDR3nt: TGTGCCAGCAGTTGGAAAGCTTTAGCCAAAAACATTCAGTACTTC
CDR3aa: CASSWKALAKNIQYF
abundance: NA
d_gene: NA
v_gene: TRBV28
j_gene: TRBJ2-4